These 22 T cell receptor beta chains were sequenced from one sample in a study of CD8 T cells in Susac syndrome. RNA was extracted with the RNeasy kit, and a quantity of about 0.45 to 1 ug was reverse transcribed using random hexamers. TCRdb analysed the immunoSEQ multiplex PCR reads with MiXCR anew, one entry per CDR3 protein. The table shows a few hundred thousand distinct CDR3 sequences, with approximately 94% occurring only once. Sequenced: CD4+ T cells from PBMCs. The receptors originated from a human donor with Susac syndrome.

For the CDR3, the DNA is TGTGCCTGGACACGAACGTTGAACACTGAAGCTTTCTTT. Protein sequence: CAWTRTLNTEAFF. V is TRBV30 and J is TRBJ1-1; D ambiguous. Germline loops: CDR1 GTSNPN, CDR2 SVGIG (reference sequence). The germline V and J ends were trimmed by 4 bases and 0 bases, with 9 bases remaining between them. This CDR3 has 13 amino acids.

V usage is TRBV12-3 or TRBV12-4 and J usage is TRBJ2-6, with D possibly being TRBD2 (6 bases). This CDR3 is 15 amino acids long. Trimming shortened V by 1 base and J by 2 bases, and 6 bases separated the two germline ends. The CDR3 coding sequence is TGTGCCAGCAGTTTAGGCGGGACTGGGGCCAACGTCCTGACTTTC. It encodes CASSLGGTGANVLTF.

V is TRBV7-2 and J is TRBJ2-3, with 7 bases that match TRBD2. Germline values: CDR1 SGHTA, CDR2 FQGNSA. The CDR3 extends over 15 amino acids. After removal of 6 bases from V and 4 bases from J, the junction contained 10 bases not matched to a gene. For the CDR3, the DNA is TGTGCCAGCAGTTTACGGGGAGGGATCGCAGATACGCAGTATTTT. The encoded protein is CASSLRGGIADTQYF.

Comment on this clonotype: A read error may account for a junction end that differs from germline. The chain employs TRBV28 and TRBJ2-7, with D unresolved. Per the germline V gene, CDR1 is MDHEN and CDR2 is SYDVKM. This CDR3 comprises 12 residues. For the CDR3, the DNA is TGTGCCAGCAGTCCCAAAGGAGCAGCAACCGCTTTC. Its translation: CASSPKGAATAF.

The gene calls are TRBV23-1 and TRBJ2-3; D possibly corresponds to TRBD1 (5 bases). TRBV23-1 is an ORF; its function is uncertain. This CDR3 is 20 amino acids long. Trimming shortened V by 5 bases and J by 4 bases, and 31 bases separated the two germline ends. The CDR3 DNA reads TGCGCCAGCAGTGAGATACGCATTAATACAATGACAGCCAGGGCAGATACGCAGTATTTT. Protein: CASSEIRINTMTARADTQYF.

The rearrangement joins TRBV30 to TRBJ2-7; TRBD1 matches 8 bases. The CDR3 runs to 15 residues. Losses at the gene ends were 0 bases for V and 6 bases for J; bases not matched to a gene: 10. The V gene's germline CDR1 is GTSNPN and CDR2 SVGIG (reference sequence). CDR3 sequence: CAWSVQDREDPEQYF. CDR3 sequence (DNA): TGTGCCTGGAGTGTACAGGACAGGGAAGACCCCGAGCAGTACTTC.

V and J are TRBV15 and TRBJ1-1, with D hard to call. CDR1 LNHNV and CDR2 YYDKDF come from the germline V gene (reference sequence). This CDR3 region has 15 residues. V lost 0 bases and J 1 base, leaving 9 bases between the germline ends. The CDR3 DNA reads as TGTGCCACCAGCAGAGACCAGGTCTCGAACACTGAAGCTTTCTTT. This sequence encodes CATSRDQVSNTEAFF. Variable domain in full (rest from reference TRBV15 and TRBJ1-1): DAMVIQNPRYQVTQFGKPVTLSCSQTLNHNVMYWYQQKSSQAPKLLFHYYDKDFNNEADTPDNFQSRRPNTSFCFLDIRSPGLGDTAMYLCATSRDQVSNTEAFFGQGTRLTVV.

The rearrangement uses TRBV5-1 and TRBJ2-1; unclear D gene. V lost 3 bases to trimming and J lost 0 bases, with 13 bases between them. The CDR3 is made up of 16 amino acids. From germline, CDR1 is SGHRS and CDR2 YFSETQ. This CDR3 reads CASSWDRLSSYNEQFF. For the CDR3, the DNA is TGCGCCAGCAGCTGGGATAGACTTAGCTCCTACAATGAGCAGTTCTTC. The whole variable domain, remainder taken from reference TRBV5-1 and TRBJ2-1, is KAGVTQTPRYLIKTRGQQVTLSCSPISGHRSVSWYQQTPGQGLQFLFEYFSETQRNKGNFPGRFSGRQFSNSRSEMNVSTLELGDSALYLCASSWDRLSSYNEQFFGPGTRLTVL.

The chain is built from TRBV18 and TRBJ1-2, with D possibly TRBD1 on 5 matching bases. This CDR3 spans 14 amino acids. Germline CDR1 reads KGHSH; CDR2 reads LQKENI. V lost 5 bases to trimming and J lost 9 bases, with 19 bases between them. The CDR3 is CASSSKGPISSYTF. CDR3 DNA: TGTGCCAGCTCATCTAAGGGACCGATTTCAAGCTACACCTTC.

V gene TRBV6-2 or TRBV6-3 combines with J gene TRBJ2-2, with D tentatively TRBD2 (6 bases). This CDR3 has 16 amino acids. CDR1 MNHEY and CDR2 SVGEGT come from the germline V gene. The V gene lost 7 bases and the J gene lost 1 base, with 16 bases spanning the gap. The CDR3 reads CASIRRRGENTGELFF. In nucleotides, the CDR3 is TGTGCCAGCATCCGAAGGCGGGGAGAGAACACCGGGGAGCTGTTTTTT.

This clonotype occurred a few times. The rearrangement links TRBV25-1 to TRBJ2-6; no reliable D call. V was pared by 6 bases and J by 0 bases, with 3 bases between. The germline V gene encodes CDR1 MGHDK and CDR2 SYGVNS. This CDR3 region has 13 residues. CDR3 DNA: TGTGCCAGCAGCCGCTCTGGGGCCAACGTCCTGACTTTC. Protein sequence: CASSRSGANVLTF.

The CDR3 sequence is CASSLGRSNQPQHF. CDR3 DNA: TGTGCCAGCAGTTTAGGACGTAGCAATCAGCCCCAGCATTTT. This sequence joins TRBV28 and TRBJ1-5, with D unresolved. V gave up 2 bases and J gave up 0 bases, with 5 bases separating them. The germline gives CDR1 MDHEN, CDR2 SYDVKM. The CDR3 runs 14 residues.

The V gene is TRBV18, the J gene TRBJ1-2, with no clear D. CDR3 size: 12 residues. V was trimmed by 0 bases and J by 13 bases, leaving 12 bases between them. Looked up from germline, CDR1 is KGHSH and CDR2 is LQKENI. The CDR3 sequence is CASSPPDAESTF. As DNA, the CDR3 is TGTGCCAGCTCACCACCCGATGCCGAGAGCACCTTC.

This clonotype has a handful of counts. The chain couples TRBV6-1 to TRBJ2-7, with 8 bases identical to TRBD1. The V segment lost 6 bases and the J segment 2 bases; nucleotides outside the gene matches: 9. Germline assignment: CDR1 MNHNS and CDR2 SASEGT. The CDR3 spans 15 residues. The CDR3 DNA is TGTGCCAGCAGCATCGCCGGGACAGGTACCTACGAGCAGTACTTC. Translation: CASSIAGTGTYEQYF.

The CDR3 sequence is CASSPEDTVMNTEAFF. The CDR3 coding sequence is TGTGCCAGCTCACCAGAAGACACCGTCATGAACACTGAAGCTTTCTTT. This chain links TRBV18 with TRBJ1-1; D call uncertain. This CDR3 is 16 amino acids long. With 2 bases removed from V and 0 bases from J, the gap between germline ends came to 13 bases. The V gene's germline CDR1 is KGHSH and CDR2 LQKENI.

The rearrangement links TRBV20-1 to TRBJ2-7; D not certain. The ends were cut back, 4 bases at V and 3 bases at J, with 7 bases in the middle. Looked up from germline, CDR1 is DFQATT and CDR2 is SNEGSKA (reference sequence). The CDR3 totals 11 residues. The DNA of the CDR3 is TGCAGTGCTAAGAGGAACTACGAGCAGTACTTC. Translated, it gives CSAKRNYEQYF.

The V gene is TRBV7-9, the J gene TRBJ1-5; D gene uncertain. Deletions cut 0 bases from V and 1 base from J, with 7 bases between. This CDR3 spans 15 amino acids. Germline CDR1 is SEHNR and CDR2 is FQNEAQ (reference sequence). CDR3 sequence: CASSLAGPSNQPQHF. For the CDR3, the DNA is TGTGCCAGCAGCTTAGCAGGTCCGAGCAATCAGCCCCAGCATTTT.

The chain carries TRBV6-2 or TRBV6-3 and TRBJ2-1, with TRBD2 matching 8 bases. The germline CDR1 and CDR2 sequences are MNHEY and SVGEGT. The V gene end was trimmed by 6 bases and the J gene end by 9 bases; junction bases not matched to a gene: 13. CDR3 size: 15 residues. CDR3 DNA: TGTGCCAGCAGGCGATCGGGGACTAGGGAGAGTGAGCAGTTCTTC. Amino acids: CASRRSGTRESEQFF.

The rearrangement links TRBV25-1 to TRBJ2-7; D possibly matches TRBD1 or TRBD2 (5 bases each). Deletions cut 0 bases from V and 5 bases from J, with 17 bases between. CDR3 length equals 16 residues. Germline values: CDR1 MGHDK, CDR2 SYGVNS. In DNA, the CDR3 is TGTGCCAGCAGTGAATATATTCAAAGGGGTAGCGACGAGCAGTACTTC. This translates into CASSEYIQRGSDEQYF.

The rearrangement uses TRBV5-1 and TRBJ2-1; no firm D call. The germline CDR1 and CDR2 sequences are SGHRS and YFSETQ. Trimming pared 0 bases from V and 2 bases from J, leaving 9 bases between. This CDR3 spans 15 amino acids. DNA for the CDR3: TGCGCCAGCAGCTTGGAAGGGTTAGCCTACAATGAGCAGTTCTTC. It yields the protein CASSLEGLAYNEQFF.

V and J are TRBV30 and TRBJ1-4; D call uncertain. CDR1 is GTSNPN and CDR2 is SVGIG in the germline V gene (reference sequence). The germline V and J ends were trimmed by 3 bases and 2 bases, with 13 bases remaining between them. CDR3 length: 15 residues. The CDR3 DNA follows: TGTGCCTGGAGGGGATTAAGGTCGACTAATGAAAAACTGTTTTTT. Translated: CAWRGLRSTNEKLFF.

V gene TRBV4-3 combines with J gene TRBJ1-2, with TRBD1 matching 8 bases. Trimming at V came to 0 bases and at J to 7 bases, leaving 4 bases not matched to a gene. The CDR3 length is 14 residues. Germline loops: CDR1 LGHNA, CDR2 YSLEER. CDR3 in DNA: TGCGCCAGCAGCCAAGAGACAGGGGCATCTGGCTACACCTTC. This sequence encodes CASSQETGASGYTF.